The rows below give T cell receptor beta chains drawn from one sample of a study of human T cells and chemical hapten exposure. TCRdb re-analysed the RACE reads in MiXCR, keeping a single row per CDR3 protein. The sample yields 80,000 to 100,000 distinct CDR3 sequences, about 9% seen once. The sequencing here drew on whole blood, taken in connection with sensitization to the hapten diphenylcyclopropenone (DPC). The receptors come from a woman in her forties with alopecia areata. Some clones in this sample may be carry-over from other donors' samples. Both conserved end residues are part of each CDR3. A D gene is named only where the DNA matches it firmly. Size is omitted from some rows. Given values are once, few, many or a class for expanded clones.

CDR3aa,CDR3nt,j_gene,abundance,v_gene,d_gene
CASSPPDRYYGYTF,TGTGCCAGCAGCCCTCCCGACAGATACTATGGCTACACCTTC,TRBJ1-2,many,TRBV28,-
CASSRPGQLKNIQYF,TGTGCCAGCAGTAGACCGGGCCAGCTTAAAAACATTCAGTACTTC,TRBJ2-4,-,TRBV12-3/TRBV12-4,-
CASSAPPYTEAFF,TGTGCCAGCAGTGCCCCGCCATACACTGAAGCTTTCTTT,TRBJ1-1,few,TRBV28,-
CAINNSGRDNEQFF,TGTGCCATCAATAACAGCGGGAGGGACAATGAGCAGTTCTTC,TRBJ2-1,-,TRBV10-3,TRBD2
CASSLEGQPYNEQFF,TGCGCCAGCAGCTTGGAAGGACAGCCTTACAATGAGCAGTTCTTC,TRBJ2-1,few,TRBV5-1,-
CASSLVPANEQFF,TGTGCCAGCAGCTTAGTCCCGGCCAATGAGCAGTTCTTC,TRBJ2-1,-,TRBV7-9,-
CASSLVLGNEQFF,TGTGCCAGCAGCTTAGTTCTGGGGAATGAGCAGTTCTTC,TRBJ2-1,-,TRBV7-8,-
CSARDRTVGLISGVSSYEQYF,TGCAGTGCTAGAGATCGGACAGTTGGGTTGATTTCAGGAGTATCGTCCTACGAGCAGTACTTC,TRBJ2-7,many,TRBV20-1,-
CSALVQGAVTEAFF,TGCAGTGCTTTAGTACAGGGGGCGGTCACTGAAGCTTTCTTT,TRBJ1-1,few,TRBV20-1,TRBD1
CSARGPGLADHEQFF,TGCAGTGCTAGAGGTCCGGGACTAGCGGACCACGAGCAGTTCTTC,TRBJ2-1,many,TRBV20-1,TRBD2
CAWSGSGGNIQYF,TGTGCCTGGAGTGGGTCTGGGGGAAACATTCAGTACTTC,TRBJ2-4,few,TRBV30,-
CAWTSSTWGREGYNEQFF,TGTGCCTGGACCTCCTCCACCTGGGGGCGGGAAGGGTACAATGAGCAGTTCTTC,TRBJ2-1,-,TRBV30,-
CSAFPGLAKDEQFF,TGCAGTGCGTTCCCGGGGCTAGCTAAAGATGAGCAGTTCTTC,TRBJ2-1,few,TRBV20-1,-
CASSFSEETEAFF,TGTGCCAGCAGCTTCTCCGAGGAGACGGAAGCTTTCTTT,TRBJ1-1,-,TRBV11-3,-
CSARGSRDLGAGELFF,TGCAGTGCTAGAGGAAGTCGGGACCTAGGGGCCGGGGAGCTGTTTTTT,TRBJ2-2,-,TRBV20-1,-
CASTLRTSGEDTQYF,TGTGCCAGCACCCTACGGACTAGCGGGGAAGATACGCAGTATTTT,TRBJ2-3,-,TRBV28,TRBD2
CASSDRENTEAFF,TGTGCCAGCAGTGACAGGGAGAACACTGAAGCTTTCTTT,TRBJ1-1,many,TRBV6-4,-
CASSIRTSGTENIQYF,TGTGCCAGCAGCATAAGGACTAGCGGGACGGAAAACATTCAGTACTTC,TRBJ2-4,-,TRBV5-6,TRBD2
CASSPPPLSSEPNTGELFF,TGTGCCAGCAGCCCGCCCCCTCTATCGTCCGAACCGAACACCGGGGAGCTGTTTTTT,TRBJ2-2,-,TRBV28,-
CSASPLAGGTDTQYF,TGCAGTGCTAGCCCACTAGCGGGGGGCACAGATACGCAGTATTTT,TRBJ2-3,many,TRBV20-1,TRBD2
CASSLGPTSGRWDEQFF,TGTGCCAGCAGCTTAGGACCGACTAGCGGGAGATGGGATGAGCAGTTCTTC,TRBJ2-1,-,TRBV7-9,TRBD2
CASSLWDTLSSYEQYF,TGTGCCAGCAGTTTATGGGACACCCTAAGCTCCTACGAGCAGTACTTC,TRBJ2-7,-,TRBV28,-
CASSLDDLSGANVLTF,TGTGCCAGCAGCTTAGATGACCTTTCTGGGGCCAACGTCCTGACTTTC,TRBJ2-6,-,TRBV7-2,-
CASSPPGVGETQYF,TGTGCCAGCAGCCCTCCAGGGGTTGGGGAGACCCAGTACTTC,TRBJ2-5,many,TRBV9,-
CSVGERVDQPQHF,TGCAGCGTTGGGGAGCGGGTAGATCAGCCCCAGCATTTT,TRBJ1-5,-,TRBV29-1,-
CASSYYPPRPYDKNIQYF,TGTGCCAGCAGTTACTATCCACCCCGTCCCTACGACAAAAACATTCAGTACTTC,TRBJ2-4,-,TRBV6-2/TRBV6-3,-
CASSSTSPGELFF,TGTGCCAGCAGCTCGACTAGTCCGGGGGAGCTGTTTTTT,TRBJ2-2,many,TRBV7-3,-
CASSSGQGDTEAFF,TGTGCCAGCAGTTCGGGACAGGGCGACACTGAAGCTTTCTTT,TRBJ1-1,few,TRBV28,TRBD1
CASSSQGGAETQYF,TGTGCCAGCAGTTCACAGGGGGGCGCGGAGACCCAGTACTTC,TRBJ2-5,few,TRBV28,TRBD1
CASSGLKSDTQYF,TGTGCCAGCAGCGGCCTTAAATCAGATACGCAGTATTTT,TRBJ2-3,many,TRBV7-9,-
CASNLPGPDTQYF,TGTGCCAGCAACCTCCCGGGGCCAGATACGCAGTATTTT,TRBJ2-3,few,TRBV5-5,-
CSVDRGNTEAFF,TGCAGCGTTGACAGGGGAAACACTGAAGCTTTCTTT,TRBJ1-1,many,TRBV29-1,-
CSVALRETQYF,TGCAGCGTTGCCCTGCGAGAGACCCAGTACTTC,TRBJ2-5,many,TRBV29-1,-
CASRSPGQGYRNEQFF,TGTGCCAGCAGGAGTCCGGGACAGGGTTACCGCAATGAGCAGTTCTTC,TRBJ2-1,few,TRBV6-5,TRBD1
CASSYAGLGEQFF,TGTGCCAGCAGTTACGCCGGACTCGGTGAGCAGTTCTTC,TRBJ2-1,few,TRBV6-2/TRBV6-3,-
CASSFTGTGTYNSPLHF,TGTGCCAGCAGCTTTACCGGGACAGGGACCTATAATTCACCCCTCCACTTT,TRBJ1-6,few,TRBV5-5,TRBD1
CASSPQGYGYTF,TGTGCCAGCAGCCCGCAGGGATATGGCTACACCTTC,TRBJ1-2,many,TRBV5-6,-
CASDDGGPYNEQFF,TGTGCCTCTGACGACGGGGGCCCCTACAATGAGCAGTTCTTC,TRBJ2-1,many,TRBV28,-
CASSQYSGIMNEQFF,TGTGCCAGCAGCCAATATAGCGGGATAATGAATGAGCAGTTCTTC,TRBJ2-1,few,TRBV7-8,TRBD2
CASSTPGTGGTDTQYF,TGTGCCAGCAGTACTCCCGGGACAGGGGGCACAGATACGCAGTATTTT,TRBJ2-3,-,TRBV28,TRBD1
CASSPPGDGYGYTF,TGTGCCAGCAGCCCTCCCGGGGATGGCTATGGCTACACCTTC,TRBJ1-2,-,TRBV28,-
CASSQYQGGNEQFF,TGTGCCAGCAGCCAATATCAGGGCGGCAATGAGCAGTTCTTC,TRBJ2-1,many,TRBV14,-
CAWSVHPGLALHF,TGTGCCTGGAGTGTACATCCAGGTTTGGCCCTCCACTTT,TRBJ1-6,few,TRBV30,-
CASSLVGASKNIQYF,TGTGCCAGCAGCTTAGTTGGCGCTTCCAAAAACATTCAGTACTTC,TRBJ2-4,many,TRBV7-2,-
CATSGLTSGRAYNEQFF,TGTGCCACCAGCGGCTTGACTAGCGGGAGAGCCTACAATGAGCAGTTCTTC,TRBJ2-1,many,TRBV24-1,TRBD2
CASSREDTQYF,TGTGCCAGCAGCCGGGAGGATACGCAGTATTTT,TRBJ2-3,-,TRBV9,-
CASSPARATYEQYF,TGTGCCAGCAGCCCCGCCCGGGCCACCTACGAGCAGTACTTC,TRBJ2-7,few,TRBV7-9,-